This TCR beta chain was captured by sequencing in a study of beta chain features in type 1 diabetes. Regarding the study as a whole: Moderate but significant shortening of TCRB CDR3s was recorded in all four CD4+ subsets from Type 1 diabetes patients.

V trimming: 0 bases; J trimming: 1 base; junction bases outside the gene matches: 4. CDR3 length equals 16 residues. Germline values: CDR1 SGDLS, CDR2 YYNGEE. Notes on this clone: What it binds is unknown.

Reverse transcribing all isolated RNA meant expressed TCRB transcripts were sequenced. Clones were read by immunoSEQ multiplex PCR, and TCRdb kept only the in-frame ones, dropping some. The sample lists 150,000 to 200,000 clones; around 8.6% were seen once. Sequenced material: central memory CD4+ T cells from blood. This sequence originates from a woman younger than 30 with type 1 diabetes. This chain joins TRBV9 and TRBJ2-3; the match to TRBD2 covers 8 bases. The CDR3 protein is CASSVGQLAGTDTQYF. CDR3 in DNA: TGTGCCAGCAGCGTAGGGCAACTAGCGGGCACAGATACGCAGTATTTT.